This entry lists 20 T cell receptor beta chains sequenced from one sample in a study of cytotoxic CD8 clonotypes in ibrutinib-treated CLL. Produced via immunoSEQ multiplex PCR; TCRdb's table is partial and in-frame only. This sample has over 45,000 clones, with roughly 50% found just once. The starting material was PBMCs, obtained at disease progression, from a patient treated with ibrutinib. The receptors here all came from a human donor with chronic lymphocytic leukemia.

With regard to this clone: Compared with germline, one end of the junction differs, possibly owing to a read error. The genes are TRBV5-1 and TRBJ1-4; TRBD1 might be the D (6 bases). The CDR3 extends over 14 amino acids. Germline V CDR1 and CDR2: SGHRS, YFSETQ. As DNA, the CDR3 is TGCGCCAGCACCTTGGGGGCAGGACAGGAAAAACTGTTTTTT. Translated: CASTLGAGQEKLFF. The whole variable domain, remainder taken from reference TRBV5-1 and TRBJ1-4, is KAGVTQTPRYLIKTRGQQVTLSCSPISGHRSVSWYQQTPGQGLQFLFEYFSETQRNKGNFPGRFSGRQFSNSRSEMNVSTLELGDSALYLCASTLGAGQEKLFFGSGTQLSVL.

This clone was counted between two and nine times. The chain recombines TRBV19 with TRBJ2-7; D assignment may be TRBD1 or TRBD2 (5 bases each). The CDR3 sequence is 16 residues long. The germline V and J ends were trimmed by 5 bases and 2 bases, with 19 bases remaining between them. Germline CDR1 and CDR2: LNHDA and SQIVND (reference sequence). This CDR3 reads CASSGTTLTGTYEQYF. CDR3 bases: TGTGCCAGTAGTGGGACGACTCTCACGGGCACCTACGAGCAGTACTTC. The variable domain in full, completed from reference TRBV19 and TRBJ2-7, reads DGGITQSPKYLFRKEGQNVTLSCEQNLNHDAMYWYRQDPGQGLRLIYYSQIVNDFQKGDIAEGYSVSREKKESFPLTVTSAQKNPTAFYLCASSGTTLTGTYEQYFGPGTRLTVT.

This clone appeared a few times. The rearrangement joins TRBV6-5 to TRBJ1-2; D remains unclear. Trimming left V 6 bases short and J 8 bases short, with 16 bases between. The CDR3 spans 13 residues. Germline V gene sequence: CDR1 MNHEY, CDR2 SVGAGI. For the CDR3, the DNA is TGTGCCAGCAGCCTCCCGGAGGGCCAAGGCTACACCTTC. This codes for CASSLPEGQGYTF.

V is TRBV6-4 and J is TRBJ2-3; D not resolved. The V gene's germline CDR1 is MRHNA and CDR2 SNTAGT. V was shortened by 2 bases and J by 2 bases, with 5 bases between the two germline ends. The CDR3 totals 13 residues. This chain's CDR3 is CASSDRVTDTQYF. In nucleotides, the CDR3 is TGTGCCAGCAGTGACAGGGTCACAGATACGCAGTATTTT.

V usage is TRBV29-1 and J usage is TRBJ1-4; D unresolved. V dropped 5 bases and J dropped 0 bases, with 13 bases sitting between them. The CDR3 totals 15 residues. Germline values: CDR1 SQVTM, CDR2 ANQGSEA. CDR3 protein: CSVRTTSATNEKLFF. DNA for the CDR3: TGCAGCGTTCGAACGACATCTGCAACTAATGAAAAACTGTTTTTT.

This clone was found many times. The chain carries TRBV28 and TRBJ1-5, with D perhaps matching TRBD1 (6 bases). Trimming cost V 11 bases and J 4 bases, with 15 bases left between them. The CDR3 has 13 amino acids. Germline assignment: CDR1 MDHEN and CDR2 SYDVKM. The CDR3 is CAGNSQGNQPQHF. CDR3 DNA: TGTGCCGGAAACTCACAGGGTAATCAGCCCCAGCATTTT.

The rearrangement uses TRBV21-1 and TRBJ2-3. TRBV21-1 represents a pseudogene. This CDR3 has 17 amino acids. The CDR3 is CASSKGTDERSTDTQYF. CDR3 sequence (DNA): TGTGCCAGCAGCAAAGGCACGGACGAACGGAGCACAGATACGCAGTATTTT.

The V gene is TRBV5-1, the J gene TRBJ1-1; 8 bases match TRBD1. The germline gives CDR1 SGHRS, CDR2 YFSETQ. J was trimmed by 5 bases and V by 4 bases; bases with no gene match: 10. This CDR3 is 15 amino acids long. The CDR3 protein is CASSPGTGGATEAFF. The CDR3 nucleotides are TGCGCCAGCAGCCCAGGAACAGGGGGAGCAACTGAAGCTTTCTTT.

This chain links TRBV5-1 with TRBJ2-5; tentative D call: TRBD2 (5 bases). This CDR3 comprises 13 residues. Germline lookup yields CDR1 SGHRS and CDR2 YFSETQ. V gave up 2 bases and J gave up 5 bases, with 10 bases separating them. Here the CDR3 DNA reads TGCGCCAGCAGCTTCGGGGTCGGGGAGACCCAGTACTTC. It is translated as CASSFGVGETQYF. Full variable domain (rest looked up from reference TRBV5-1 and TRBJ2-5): KAGVTQTPRYLIKTRGQQVTLSCSPISGHRSVSWYQQTPGQGLQFLFEYFSETQRNKGNFPGRFSGRQFSNSRSEMNVSTLELGDSALYLCASSFGVGETQYFGPGTRLLVL.

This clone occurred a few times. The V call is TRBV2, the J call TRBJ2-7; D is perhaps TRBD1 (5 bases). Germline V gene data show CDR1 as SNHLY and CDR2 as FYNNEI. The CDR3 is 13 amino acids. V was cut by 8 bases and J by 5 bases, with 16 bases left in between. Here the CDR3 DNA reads TGTGCCAGCTTCTTATCCCCAGGGAACGAGCAGTACTTC. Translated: CASFLSPGNEQYF.

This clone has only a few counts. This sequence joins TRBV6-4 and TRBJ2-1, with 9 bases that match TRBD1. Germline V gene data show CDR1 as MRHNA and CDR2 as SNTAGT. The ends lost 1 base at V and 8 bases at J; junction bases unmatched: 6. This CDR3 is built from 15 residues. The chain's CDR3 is CASSDYTGGGDEQFF. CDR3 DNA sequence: TGTGCCAGCAGTGACTATACAGGGGGCGGCGATGAGCAGTTCTTC.

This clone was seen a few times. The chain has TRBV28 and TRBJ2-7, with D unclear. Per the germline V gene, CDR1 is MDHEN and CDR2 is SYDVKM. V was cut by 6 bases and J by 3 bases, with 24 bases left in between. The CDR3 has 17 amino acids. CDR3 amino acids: CASRRPPQSFIRYEQYF. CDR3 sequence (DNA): TGTGCCAGCAGAAGACCCCCCCAGAGCTTCATACGCTACGAGCAGTACTTC.

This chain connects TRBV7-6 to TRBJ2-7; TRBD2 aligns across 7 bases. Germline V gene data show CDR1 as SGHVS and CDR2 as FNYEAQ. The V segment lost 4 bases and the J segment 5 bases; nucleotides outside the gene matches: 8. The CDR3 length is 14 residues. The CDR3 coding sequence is TGTGCCAGCAGCTCGTGGGGGGGTCTCGACGAGCAGTACTTC. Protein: CASSSWGGLDEQYF.

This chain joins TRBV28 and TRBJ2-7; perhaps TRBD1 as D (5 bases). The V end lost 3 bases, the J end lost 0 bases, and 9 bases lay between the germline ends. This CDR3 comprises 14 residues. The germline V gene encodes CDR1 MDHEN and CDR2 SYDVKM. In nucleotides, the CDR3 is TGTGCCAGCAGTTTGGACATGAGCTCCTACGAGCAGTACTTC. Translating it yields CASSLDMSSYEQYF. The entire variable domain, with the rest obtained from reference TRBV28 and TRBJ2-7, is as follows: DVKVTQSSRYLVKRTGEKVFLECVQDMDHENMFWYRQDPGLGLRLIYFSYDVKMKEKGDIPEGYSVSREKKERFSLILESASTNQTSMYLCASSLDMSSYEQYFGPGTRLTVT.

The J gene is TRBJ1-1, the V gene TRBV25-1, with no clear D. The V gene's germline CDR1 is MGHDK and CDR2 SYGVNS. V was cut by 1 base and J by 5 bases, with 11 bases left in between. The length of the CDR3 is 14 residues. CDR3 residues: CASSEWTRDTEAFF. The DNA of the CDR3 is TGTGCCAGCAGTGAATGGACGAGGGATACTGAAGCTTTCTTT.

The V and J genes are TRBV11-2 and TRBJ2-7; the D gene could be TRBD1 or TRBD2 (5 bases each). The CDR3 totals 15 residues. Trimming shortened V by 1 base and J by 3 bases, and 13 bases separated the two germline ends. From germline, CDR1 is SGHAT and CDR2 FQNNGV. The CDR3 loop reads CASSLGTRDGYEQYF. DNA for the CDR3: TGTGCCAGCAGCTTAGGGACCCGGGACGGCTACGAGCAGTACTTC.

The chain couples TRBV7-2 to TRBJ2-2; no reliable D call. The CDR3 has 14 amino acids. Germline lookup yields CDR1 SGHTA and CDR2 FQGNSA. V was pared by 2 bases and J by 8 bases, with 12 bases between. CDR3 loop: CASSLTGVPGELFF. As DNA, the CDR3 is TGTGCCAGCAGCTTAACTGGGGTTCCGGGGGAGCTGTTTTTT.

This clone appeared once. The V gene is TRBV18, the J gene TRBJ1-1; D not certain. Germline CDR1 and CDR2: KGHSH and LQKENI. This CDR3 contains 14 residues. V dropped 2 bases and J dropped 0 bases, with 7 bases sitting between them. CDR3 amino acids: CASSPGQLNTEAFF. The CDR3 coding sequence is TGTGCCAGCTCACCAGGCCAGTTGAACACTGAAGCTTTCTTT.

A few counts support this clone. DNA for the CDR3: TGTGCCAGCAGTTCTAGCGGGGGGCGGCACGAGCAGTACTTC. Its protein is CASSSSGGRHEQYF. This sequence joins TRBV7-2 and TRBJ2-7; 11 positions match TRBD2. This CDR3 has 14 residues. Germline trimming cut 6 bases from V and 5 bases from J; bases unmatched to any gene: 6. Looked up from germline, CDR1 is SGHTA and CDR2 is FQGNSA.

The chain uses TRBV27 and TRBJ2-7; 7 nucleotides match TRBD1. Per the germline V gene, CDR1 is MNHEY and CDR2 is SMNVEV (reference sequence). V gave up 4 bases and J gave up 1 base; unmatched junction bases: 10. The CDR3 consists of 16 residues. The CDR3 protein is CASSSRQQGWSYEQYF. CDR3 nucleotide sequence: TGTGCCAGCAGTTCGCGCCAACAGGGGTGGTCCTACGAGCAGTACTTC.